A selection of T cell receptor beta chains follows, all from one sample in a study of CD8 T cells in ankylosing spondylitis. A single record per CDR3 protein comes from TCRdb applying MiXCR to the 5' RACE reads. The table includes under 450,000 distinct CDR3 sequences, about 15% detected once. The sequencing sample was made of blood, either unsorted or a sorted T cell fraction (not recorded which). The source is a male donor with ankylosing spondylitis. The CDR3 runs from the conserved cysteine through the conserved F or W. Each record gives: clone size, J gene, D gene, V gene, CDR3 protein, CDR3 DNA. A D gene is named only where the DNA matches it firmly. Not all rows give a size; the values are once, few, many and, for expanded clones, a class.

-	TRBJ1-2	TRBD1	TRBV5-1	CASTTGDNYGYTF	TGCGCCAGCACAACAGGGGATAACTATGGCTACACCTTC
-	TRBJ2-5	TRBD2	TRBV20-1	CSASLLAGLQETQYF	TGCAGTGCTAGCTTGCTAGCGGGCCTCCAAGAGACCCAGTACTTC
-	TRBJ2-5	-	TRBV7-2	CASSLGPGPETQYF	TGTGCCAGCAGCTTAGGCCCGGGGCCAGAGACCCAGTACTTC
few	TRBJ2-7	TRBD2	TRBV6-2/TRBV6-3	CASRKGLAGGYEQYF	TGTGCCAGCAGAAAGGGACTAGCGGGAGGTTACGAGCAGTACTTC
few	TRBJ2-1	TRBD2	TRBV12-3/TRBV12-4	CASSSLAGAKSYNEQFF	TGTGCCAGCAGTTCACTAGCGGGAGCGAAGTCCTACAATGAGCAGTTCTTC
-	TRBJ1-2	-	TRBV4-2	CASSQDTFGRGYGYTF	TGTGCCAGCAGCCAAGATACCTTTGGCAGGGGCTATGGCTACACCTTC
many	TRBJ2-3	-	TRBV12-3/TRBV12-4	CASSLRIDTQYF	TGTGCCAGCAGTTTAAGGATAGATACGCAGTATTTT
-	TRBJ2-4	TRBD2	TRBV3-1	CASSPRGNGGNIQYF	TGTGCCAGCAGCCCCAGAGGTAACGGGGGGAACATTCAGTACTTC
many	TRBJ2-7	TRBD2	TRBV12-3/TRBV12-4	CASSLAGLAGLNEQYF	TGTGCCAGCAGTTTAGCGGGGCTAGCGGGTTTGAACGAGCAGTACTTC
-	TRBJ1-3	-	TRBV7-9	CASSQNTVRSGNTIYF	TGTGCCAGCAGCCAAAATACAGTACGCTCTGGAAACACCATATATTTT
-	TRBJ1-1	TRBD1	TRBV25-1	CASSESGRGRGTEAFF	TGTGCCAGCAGTGAATCAGGCAGGGGGCGCGGCACTGAAGCTTTCTTT
-	TRBJ1-3	-	TRBV29-1	CSVRQGNTIYF	TGCAGCGTTCGACAGGGAAACACCATATATTTT
few	TRBJ1-5	-	TRBV6-6	CASTRGLNQPQHF	TGTGCCAGCACCAGGGGACTTAATCAGCCCCAGCATTTT
few	TRBJ1-5	-	TRBV20-1	CSARETLTGNQPQHF	TGCAGTGCTAGAGAAACCCTAACGGGCAATCAGCCCCAGCATTTT
few	TRBJ2-6	-	TRBV5-1	CASSSTTGANVLTF	TGCGCCAGCAGCTCGACGACTGGGGCCAACGTCCTGACTTTC
many	TRBJ2-2	TRBD1	TRBV2	CASSRRTGITGELFF	TGTGCCAGCAGTCGAAGGACAGGGATCACCGGGGAGCTGTTTTTT
few	TRBJ2-3	-	TRBV7-9	CASSVTGFRTDTQYF	TGTGCCAGCAGCGTCACAGGGTTTCGCACTGATACGCAGTATTTT
few	TRBJ2-1	-	TRBV7-2	CASSSLFGPWNEQFF	TGTGCCAGCAGCTCGCTTTTTGGTCCTTGGAATGAGCAGTTCTTC
-	TRBJ1-1	TRBD1	TRBV6-1	CASSDTGTGVVIAFF	TGTGCCAGCAGTGACACCGGGACAGGTGTGGTTATTGCTTTCTTT
-	TRBJ1-5	TRBD1	TRBV20-1	CSASRGRGSNQPQHF	TGCAGTGCTAGCAGGGGGCGAGGGAGCAATCAGCCCCAGCATTTT
-	TRBJ2-1	-	TRBV30	CAWKAGAMNEQFF	TGTGCCTGGAAGGCGGGGGCCATGAATGAGCAGTTCTTC
-	TRBJ2-7	-	TRBV20-1	CSASPRRGFLIWEQYF	TGCAGTGCTAGCCCAAGGAGGGGGTTCCTAATCTGGGAGCAGTACTTC
few	TRBJ1-2	-	TRBV5-1	CASSLTGLVYGYTF	TGCGCCAGCAGCTTGACAGGGCTCGTCTATGGCTACACCTTC
-	TRBJ1-5	-	TRBV6-1	CASSEARAGQHF	TGTGCCAGCAGTGAAGCGAGGGCCGGACAGCATTTT
-	TRBJ1-2	-	TRBV12-3/TRBV12-4	CASRFRGEGNYGYTF	TGTGCCAGCCGGTTCAGGGGAGAAGGGAACTATGGCTACACCTTC
-	TRBJ2-7	-	TRBV3-1	CASSLNWDPRKYEQYF	TGTGCCAGCAGCCTAAACTGGGACCCCCGAAAATACGAGCAGTACTTC